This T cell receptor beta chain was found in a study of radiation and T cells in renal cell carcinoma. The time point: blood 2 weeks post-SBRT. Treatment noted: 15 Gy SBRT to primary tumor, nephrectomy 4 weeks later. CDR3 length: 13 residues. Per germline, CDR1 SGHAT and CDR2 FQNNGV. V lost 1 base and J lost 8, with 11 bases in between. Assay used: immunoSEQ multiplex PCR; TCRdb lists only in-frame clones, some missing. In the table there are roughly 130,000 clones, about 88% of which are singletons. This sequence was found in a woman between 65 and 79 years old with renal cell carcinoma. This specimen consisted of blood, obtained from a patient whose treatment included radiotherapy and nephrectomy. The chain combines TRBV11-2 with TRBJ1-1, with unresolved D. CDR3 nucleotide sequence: TGTGCCAGCAGCTTAGTTAGGCACCTGGAAGCTTTCTTT. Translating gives CASSLVRHLEAFF.